Shown below are 20 T cell receptor beta chains from a single sample sequenced in a study of T cells in Graves' hyperthyroidism and ophthalmopathy. RNA transcripts gave rise to amplified TCR beta CDR3 regions. RT-PCR in the first round (using the HTBI primer set) targeted the TCR CDR3. TCRdb independently ran MiXCR on the multiplex PCR reads; one entry per CDR3 protein. The profile shows about 180,000 distinct CDR3 sequences, approximately 17% of them singletons. Sequencing used blood. Receptors originate from a woman in her 50s with Graves' hyperthyroidism.

This clonotype was detected ten times or more. The V gene is TRBV9, the J gene TRBJ1-1; possible D gene TRBD1, 5 bases. This CDR3 has 15 amino acids. Looked up from germline, CDR1 is SGDLS and CDR2 is YYNGEE. Trimming left V 3 bases short and J 5 bases short, with 17 bases between. The chain's CDR3 is CASSAGGGEETEAFF. The CDR3 bases are TGTGCCAGCAGCGCGGGAGGAGGGGAGGAGACTGAAGCTTTCTTT.

This clonotype was observed a handful of times. The chain has TRBV5-8 and TRBJ2-4, with D perhaps matching TRBD1 or TRBD2 (5 bases each). Germline CDR1 is SGHTS and CDR2 is YDEGEE. This CDR3 region has 16 residues. Trimming shortened V by 3 bases and J by 0 bases, and 13 bases separated the two germline ends. This chain's CDR3 is CASSSGTFTAKNIQYF. The DNA of the CDR3 is TGTGCCAGCAGCTCGGGGACCTTCACAGCCAAAAACATTCAGTACTTC. Full variable domain (remainder filled in from reference TRBV5-8 and TRBJ2-4): EAGVTQSPTHLIKTRGQQATLRCSPISGHTSVYWYQQALGLGLQFLLWYDEGEERNRGNFPPRFSGRQFPNYSSELNVNALELEDSALYLCASSSGTFTAKNIQYFGAGTRLSVL.

This clonotype was counted at least ten times. The chain links TRBV7-2 to TRBJ2-3, with 9 bases identical to TRBD1. V trimming: 5 bases; J trimming: 4 bases; junction bases outside the gene matches: 4. The germline gives CDR1 SGHTA, CDR2 FQGNSA. The CDR3 covers 14 residues. The CDR3 DNA is TGTGCCAGCAGCCCTGACAGGGGGGCAGATACGCAGTATTTT. This translates into CASSPDRGADTQYF.

This clonotype was recorded many times. The rearrangement joins TRBV7-2 to TRBJ2-2; possible D gene TRBD1, 6 bases. The germline V gene encodes CDR1 SGHTA and CDR2 FQGNSA. The V end was cut by 5 bases, the J end by 7 bases, with 14 bases between. This CDR3 has 14 residues. CDR3 residues: CASSPPGTHGELFF. The CDR3 region has the DNA TGTGCCAGCAGCCCTCCCGGGACACACGGGGAGCTGTTTTTT.

In regard to this clonotype: A much larger clone is a single base away; this may be a read error. V usage is TRBV11-1 and J usage is TRBJ1-1; D not resolved. Germline V gene data show CDR1 as SGHAT and CDR2 as FQDESV (reference sequence). The ends were cut back, 7 bases at V and 8 bases at J, with 26 bases in the middle. CDR3 length equals 16 residues. CDR3 region: CASTKNGYFGEGEAFF. The CDR3 DNA follows: TGTGCCAGCACCAAAAATGGATATTTTGGGGAAGGAGAAGCTTTCTTT.

This chain uses TRBV12-3 or TRBV12-4 with TRBJ2-4, with 11 nucleotides matching TRBD2. The V gene end was trimmed by 6 bases and the J gene end by 6 bases; junction bases not matched to a gene: 1. The CDR3 consists of 13 residues. The CDR3 is CASSLAGGNIQYF. The CDR3 bases are TGTGCCAGCAGCCTAGCGGGGGGAAACATTCAGTACTTC.

This clonotype was recorded at least ten times. V gene TRBV28 combines with J gene TRBJ1-6, with no clear D. The ends were cut back, 5 bases at V and 2 bases at J, with 7 bases in the middle. Germline assignment: CDR1 MDHEN and CDR2 SYDVKM. This CDR3 has 14 amino acids. CDR3 DNA sequence: TGTGCCAGCAGTGAGGGCCCCTATAATTCACCCCTCCACTTT. Its protein is CASSEGPYNSPLHF.

This clonotype was counted a few times. This chain uses TRBV9 with TRBJ2-1; 10 bases map to TRBD1. V shed 2 bases and J 6 bases; nucleotides not matched to a gene: 8. The CDR3 runs 16 residues. Germline assignment: CDR1 SGDLS and CDR2 YYNGEE. Written as DNA, the CDR3 is TGTGCCAGCAGCGTGGGGCGGGACAGGGGCCTCAATGAGCAGTTCTTC. Amino acid sequence: CASSVGRDRGLNEQFF. Full variable domain (rest looked up from reference TRBV9 and TRBJ2-1): DSGVTQTPKHLITATGQRVTLRCSPRSGDLSVYWYQQSLDQGLQFLIQYYNGEERAKGNILERFSAQQFPDLHSELNLSSLELGDSALYFCASSVGRDRGLNEQFFGPGTRLTVL.

This clonotype was found many times. V gene TRBV5-5 combines with J gene TRBJ2-2; D uncertain. The CDR3 loop spans 15 amino acids. Germline CDR1 SGHKS, CDR2 YYEKEE (reference sequence). V was trimmed by 1 base and J by 6 bases, leaving 13 bases between them. This CDR3 reads CASSLLWVKPGELFF. The DNA of the CDR3 is TGTGCCAGCAGCTTGCTCTGGGTAAAGCCCGGGGAGCTGTTTTTT. The variable domain in full, completed from reference TRBV5-5 and TRBJ2-2, reads DAGVTQSPTHLIKTRGQQVTLRCSPISGHKSVSWYQQVLGQGPQFIFQYYEKEERGRGNFPDRFSARQFPNYSSELNVNALLLGDSALYLCASSLLWVKPGELFFGEGSRLTVL.

The table lists this clonotype with many counts. The V call is TRBV24-1, the J call TRBJ2-2; 9 bases are shared with TRBD1. Germline V gene sequence: CDR1 KGHDR, CDR2 SFDVKD. The V segment lost 10 bases and the J segment 5 bases; nucleotides outside the gene matches: 7. The CDR3 spans 14 residues. CDR3 protein: CATRGTGRTGELFF. As DNA, the CDR3 is TGTGCCACACGAGGGACAGGGAGAACCGGGGAGCTGTTTTTT.

This clonotype was recorded many times. The rearrangement uses TRBV5-1 and TRBJ2-1; 9 bases are a match to TRBD2. Germline trimming cut 3 bases from V and 1 base from J; bases unmatched to any gene: 2. The germline gives CDR1 SGHRS, CDR2 YFSETQ. This CDR3 region has 15 residues. The CDR3 region has the DNA TGCGCCAGCAGCTGGGCGGGGGGGTCCTACAATGAGCAGTTCTTC. Its protein is CASSWAGGSYNEQFF.

This clonotype turned up a few times. The chain links TRBV5-1 to TRBJ2-3, with D possibly matching TRBD1 (5 bases). Looked up from germline, CDR1 is SGHRS and CDR2 is YFSETQ. The ends were cut back, 3 bases at V and 0 bases at J, with 11 bases in the middle. The CDR3 totals 15 residues. Here the CDR3 reads CASSSGGASTDTQYF. The CDR3 coding sequence is TGCGCCAGCAGCTCGGGTGGGGCTAGCACAGATACGCAGTATTTT. The whole variable domain, filled in from reference TRBV5-1 and TRBJ2-3, reads KAGVTQTPRYLIKTRGQQVTLSCSPISGHRSVSWYQQTPGQGLQFLFEYFSETQRNKGNFPGRFSGRQFSNSRSEMNVSTLELGDSALYLCASSSGGASTDTQYFGPGTRLTVL.

There are many counts of this clonotype. The rearrangement joins TRBV5-5 to TRBJ1-1, with a possible D match to TRBD1 (5 bases). V was pared by 1 base and J by 9 bases, with 13 bases between. The CDR3 has 13 amino acids. Germline V lookup: CDR1 SGHKS, CDR2 YYEKEE (reference sequence). The CDR3 region is CASSLRGDQKAFF. In nucleotides, the CDR3 is TGTGCCAGCAGCTTGAGGGGCGACCAGAAAGCTTTCTTT.

This clonotype was seen ten or more times. The chain has TRBV5-1 and TRBJ2-1; 8 nucleotides line up with TRBD2. Germline lookup yields CDR1 SGHRS and CDR2 YFSETQ. The CDR3 is 16 amino acids. V was clipped by 0 bases and J by 7 bases; unmatched bases: 9. As DNA, the CDR3 is TGCGCCAGCAGCTTGGCCCCCCGGGGGGGGCAGAATGAGCAGTTCTTC. Its translation is CASSLAPRGGQNEQFF. The full variable domain, in which reference TRBV5-1 and TRBJ2-1 provide the parts outside the CDR3, is KAGVTQTPRYLIKTRGQQVTLSCSPISGHRSVSWYQQTPGQGLQFLFEYFSETQRNKGNFPGRFSGRQFSNSRSEMNVSTLELGDSALYLCASSLAPRGGQNEQFFGPGTRLTVL.

The chain has TRBV7-3 and TRBJ2-5, with D possibly matching TRBD1 (6 bases). The CDR3 sequence is 13 residues long. From germline, CDR1 is SGHTA and CDR2 FQGTGA. Trimming removed 5 bases from V and 4 bases from J, with 11 bases in between. The CDR3 reads CASSAGVLETQYF. The CDR3 DNA is TGTGCCAGCAGCGCAGGGGTTTTAGAGACCCAGTACTTC.

The chain carries TRBV28 and TRBJ2-7, with D tentatively TRBD2 (6 bases). V lost 1 base, J lost 5 bases, and 9 bases lay in between. The CDR3 length is 13 residues. Germline V gene sequence: CDR1 MDHEN, CDR2 SYDVKM. The CDR3 bases are TGTGCCAGCAGTTTATCCAGGAGGGACGAGCAGTACTTC. Protein product: CASSLSRRDEQYF.

This clonotype was observed at least ten times. This chain links TRBV7-9 with TRBJ1-1, with D hard to call. Germline V gene sequence: CDR1 SEHNR, CDR2 FQNEAQ (reference sequence). This CDR3 is built from 13 residues. V gave up 1 base and J gave up 4 bases, with 7 bases separating them. Written as DNA, the CDR3 is TGTGCCAGCAGCTTAGACAGCGGCACTGAAGCTTTCTTT. It specifies CASSLDSGTEAFF.

This clonotype was recorded many times. This chain joins TRBV7-2 and TRBJ2-3; D is unclear. CDR1 and CDR2 from the germline V gene are SGHTA and FQGNSA. V lost 8 bases to trimming and J lost 5 bases, with 17 bases between them. The CDR3 runs to 14 residues. In DNA form, the CDR3 reads TGTGCCAGCGTCAAAGGGCTGCAAGGAGATACGCAGTATTTT. This encodes CASVKGLQGDTQYF. Full variable domain (missing parts from reference TRBV7-2 and TRBJ2-3): GAGVSQSPSNKVTEKGKDVELRCDPISGHTALYWYRQSLGQGLEFLIYFQGNSAPDKSGLPSDRFSAERTGGSVSTLTIQRTQQEDSAVYLCASVKGLQGDTQYFGPGTRLTVL.

The table lists this clonotype with a few counts. This chain connects TRBV29-1 to TRBJ1-2; tentatively, D is TRBD1 (5 bases). Germline lookup yields CDR1 SQVTM and CDR2 ANQGSEA. V was pared by 7 bases and J by 4 bases, with 10 bases between. The length of the CDR3 is 11 residues. As DNA, the CDR3 is TGCAGCGCCATTGACAGCTATGGCTACACCTTC. This codes for CSAIDSYGYTF.

Concerning this clonotype itself: A much larger clone differs from this one at a single base, so this may be a read error. The V and J genes are TRBV7-2 and TRBJ2-1; 13 bases align to TRBD2. The CDR3 totals 15 residues. V dropped 3 bases and J dropped 8; count of bases not matched to a gene: 4. CDR1 SGHTA and CDR2 FQGNSA come from the germline V gene. The CDR3 DNA reads as TGTGCCAGCAGCTTCGGACTAGCGGGGGTCGATGAGCAGTTCTTC. It is translated as CASSFGLAGVDEQFF.